The clone carrying this T cell receptor (beta chain) was detected ten times or more. TCRdb independently ran MiXCR on the reads; one entry per CDR3 protein. The sample records 55,000 to 85,000 distinct CDR3 sequences, 4% being singletons. This sample stems from a study of T cell repertoires in cytomegalovirus infection. Sequenced input: PBMCs. This clonotype originated in a human donor in good health (CMV status not recorded). Some clones in this sample may be carry-over from other donors' samples.

CDR3 loop: CASSLIQQTGVNTEAFF. The CDR3 coding sequence is TGTGCCAGCAGCTTAATCCAGCAAACGGGGGTGAACACTGAAGCTTTCTTT. V and J are TRBV7-2 and TRBJ1-1, with a possible D match to TRBD1 (5 bases). CDR1 and CDR2 from the germline V gene are SGHTA and FQGNSA. V shed 2 bases and J shed 0 bases, with 16 bases lying between them. CDR3 length: 17 amino acids.